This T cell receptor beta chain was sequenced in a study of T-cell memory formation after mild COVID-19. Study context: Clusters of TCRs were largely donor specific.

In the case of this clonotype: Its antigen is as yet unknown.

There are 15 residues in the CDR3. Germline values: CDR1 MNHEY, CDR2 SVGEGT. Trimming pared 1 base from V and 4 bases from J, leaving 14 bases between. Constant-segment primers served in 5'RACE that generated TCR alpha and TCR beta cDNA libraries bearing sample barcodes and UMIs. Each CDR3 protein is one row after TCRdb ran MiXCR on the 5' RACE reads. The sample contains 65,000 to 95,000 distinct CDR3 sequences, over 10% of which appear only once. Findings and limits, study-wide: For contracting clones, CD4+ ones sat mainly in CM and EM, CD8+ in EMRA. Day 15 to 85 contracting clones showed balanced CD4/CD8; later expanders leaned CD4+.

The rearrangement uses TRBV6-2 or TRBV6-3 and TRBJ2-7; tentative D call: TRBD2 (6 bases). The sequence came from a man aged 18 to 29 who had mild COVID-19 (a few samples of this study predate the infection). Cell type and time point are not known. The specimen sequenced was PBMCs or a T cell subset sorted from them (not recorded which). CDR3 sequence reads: CASSYFGGAGYEQYF. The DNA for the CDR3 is TGTGCCAGCAGTTACTTCGGAGGGGCAGGATACGAGCAGTACTTC.